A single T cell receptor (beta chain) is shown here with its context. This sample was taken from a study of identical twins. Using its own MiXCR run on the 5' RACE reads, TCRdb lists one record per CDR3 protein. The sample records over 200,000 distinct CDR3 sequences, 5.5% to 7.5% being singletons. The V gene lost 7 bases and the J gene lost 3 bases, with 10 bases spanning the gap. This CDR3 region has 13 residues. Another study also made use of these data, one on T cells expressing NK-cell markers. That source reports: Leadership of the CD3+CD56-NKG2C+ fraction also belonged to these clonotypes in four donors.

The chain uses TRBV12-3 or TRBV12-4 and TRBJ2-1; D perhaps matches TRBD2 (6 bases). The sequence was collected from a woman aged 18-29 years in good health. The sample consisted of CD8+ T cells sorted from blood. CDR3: CASIFGGYNEQFF. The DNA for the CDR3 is TGTGCCAGCATTTTCGGGGGCTACAATGAGCAGTTCTTC.